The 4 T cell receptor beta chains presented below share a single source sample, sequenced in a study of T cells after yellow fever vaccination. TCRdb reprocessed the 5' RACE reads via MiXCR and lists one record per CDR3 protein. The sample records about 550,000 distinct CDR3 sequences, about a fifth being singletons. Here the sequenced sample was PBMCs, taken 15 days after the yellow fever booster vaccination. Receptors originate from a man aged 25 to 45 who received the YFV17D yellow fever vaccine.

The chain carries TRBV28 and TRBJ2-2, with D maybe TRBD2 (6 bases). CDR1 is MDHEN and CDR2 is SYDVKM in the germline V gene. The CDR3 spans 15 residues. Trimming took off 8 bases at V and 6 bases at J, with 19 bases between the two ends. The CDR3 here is CASSYSGGHPGELFF. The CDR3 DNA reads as TGTGCCAGCTCATATTCAGGAGGGCACCCCGGGGAGCTGTTTTTT.

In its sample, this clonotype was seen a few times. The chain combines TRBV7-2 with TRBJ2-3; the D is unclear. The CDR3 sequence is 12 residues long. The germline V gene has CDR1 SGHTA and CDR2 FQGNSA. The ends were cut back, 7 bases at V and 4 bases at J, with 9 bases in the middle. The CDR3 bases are TGTGCCAGCACCAAATCTGCAGATACGCAGTATTTT. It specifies CASTKSADTQYF.

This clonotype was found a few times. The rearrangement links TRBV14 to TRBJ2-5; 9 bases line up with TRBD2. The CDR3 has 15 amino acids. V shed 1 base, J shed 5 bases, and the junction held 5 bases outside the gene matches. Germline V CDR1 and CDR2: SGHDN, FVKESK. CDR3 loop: CASSQALAGFETQYF. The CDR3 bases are TGTGCCAGCAGCCAAGCCCTAGCGGGATTTGAGACCCAGTACTTC.

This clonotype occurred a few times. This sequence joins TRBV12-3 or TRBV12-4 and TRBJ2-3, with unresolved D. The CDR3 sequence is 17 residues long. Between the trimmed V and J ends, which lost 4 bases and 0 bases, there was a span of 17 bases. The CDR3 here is CASSWVLLAASTDTQYF. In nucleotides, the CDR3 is TGTGCCAGCAGTTGGGTACTATTGGCCGCTAGCACAGATACGCAGTATTTT.